These T cell receptor beta chains were read from a single sample in a study of cytomegalovirus exposure and HLA in healthy donors. Some clones are missing from TCRdb's copy, which holds only in-frame ones; the method was immunoSEQ multiplex PCR. The repertoire holds some 170,000 clones, with roughly 72% as singletons. The specimen sequenced was PBMCs. Receptors were obtained from a woman aged 40 to 55 in good health and CMV-seronegative. Each CDR3 is given with its conserved first and last residue. D genes are given only for firm matches. Some rows have no size entry. The others give once, few or many, or a class for an expanded clone.

v_call	j_call	clone_size	d_call	cdr3_nt	cdr3_aa
TRBV11-2	TRBJ2-1	-	TRBD2	TGTGCCAGCAGCTTAGATAGCGTAGCGGGAGGGCCAGTGCAGTTCTTC	CASSLDSVAGGPVQFF
TRBV2	TRBJ2-7	once	-	TGTGCCAGCAGTAAAGGGGGGCGCATAGAAGAGCAGTACTTC	CASSKGGRIEEQYF
TRBV7-6	TRBJ2-2	-	TRBD2	TGTGCCAGCAGTTACACTAGCGGGAGAGCGAGCGGGGAGCTGTTTTTT	CASSYTSGRASGELFF
TRBV30	TRBJ1-4	-	-	TGTGCCTGGACTACAGGGTGGGGCGAAAAACTGTTTTTT	CAWTTGWGEKLFF
TRBV29-1	TRBJ1-2	-	TRBD1	TGCAGCGTTGACGGTGATAGACAGGGGAGCTATGGCTACACCTTC	CSVDGDRQGSYGYTF
TRBV5-1	TRBJ2-5	-	-	TGCGCCAGCAGCTTGGAGGGCAGGGGGAGGCAAGAGACCCAGTACTTC	CASSLEGRGRQETQYF
TRBV6-1	TRBJ2-2	few	TRBD1	TGTGCCAGCACCGACCGGGACAGGGTAAACGGGGAGCTGTTTTTT	CASTDRDRVNGELFF
TRBV2	TRBJ2-5	-	TRBD2	TGTGCCAGCAGTAGTACTAGCGGGAAAGAGACCCAGTACTTC	CASSSTSGKETQYF
TRBV6-1	TRBJ2-7	-	TRBD1	TGTGCCAGCAGTGAGGGGACAGGGGACGAGCAGTACTTC	CASSEGTGDEQYF
TRBV5-1	TRBJ1-1	-	-	TGCGCCAGCAGCTTAGGAGGAGGGGCGAACACTGAAGCTTTCTTT	CASSLGGGANTEAFF
TRBV5-4	TRBJ1-2	-	-	TGTGCCAGCAGCTCTACCTATGGCTACACCTTC	CASSSTYGYTF
TRBV7-2	TRBJ1-6	-	TRBD1	TGTGCCAGCAGCCCAAATACAGGGGTTTATAATTCACCCCTCCACTTT	CASSPNTGVYNSPLHF
TRBV2	TRBJ2-7	few	TRBD2	TGTGCCAGCAGTTTTAGCGGGAGCTCCTACGAGCAGTACTTC	CASSFSGSSYEQYF
TRBV5-1	TRBJ2-1	-	-	TGCGCCAGCAGACTCCTACTCTCCTACAATGAGCAGTTCTTC	CASRLLLSYNEQFF
TRBV2	TRBJ1-5	few	TRBD1	TGTGCCAGCAGTGTTGACCAGGGGGCACTTCAGCCCCAGCATTTT	CASSVDQGALQPQHF
TRBV19	TRBJ1-1	-	TRBD1	TGTGCCAGTAGTACCCAAGGACAGGGGGCGTGGAACACTGAAGCTTTCTTT	CASSTQGQGAWNTEAFF
TRBV5-1	TRBJ2-3	-	TRBD2	TGCGCCAGCATAGGAGGACTAGCGGACACAGATACGCAGTATTTT	CASIGGLADTDTQYF
TRBV5-1	TRBJ2-1	-	TRBD1	TGCGCCAGCAGCTTGGGGGACAGGGGGGTCGATGAGCAGTTCTTC	CASSLGDRGVDEQFF
TRBV7-9	TRBJ2-7	-	TRBD2	TGTGCCAGCAGCCAAGGACTAGCGGTTATCTACGAGCAGTACTTC	CASSQGLAVIYEQYF
TRBV28	TRBJ1-2	-	TRBD1	TGTGCCAGCAGTTTAGAGGGGGCGGTCTATGGCTACACCTTC	CASSLEGAVYGYTF
TRBV6-6	TRBJ2-7	-	TRBD1	TGTGCCAGCAGTGGGACAGGGGGTTACGAGCAGTACTTC	CASSGTGGYEQYF
TRBV30	TRBJ2-1	-	TRBD2	TGTGCCTGGAGTGAGCGGGAGATCGGCGAGCAGTTCTTC	CAWSEREIGEQFF
TRBV7-3	TRBJ2-5	-	TRBD1	TGTGCCAGCAGCCCGGACAGGGGCGAGACCCAGTACTTC	CASSPDRGETQYF
TRBV19	TRBJ2-3	-	-	TGTGCCAGTAGTTCCGTAGCGGCCACAGATACGCAGTATTTT	CASSSVAATDTQYF
TRBV27	TRBJ2-1	-	TRBD2	TGTGCCAGCAGTAGACCCGGACTAGAAGTCGATGAGCAGTTCTTC	CASSRPGLEVDEQFF
TRBV9	TRBJ2-1	-	TRBD2	TGTGCCAGCAGCCAAAGCGGGAGCTCCTACAATGAGCAGTTCTTC	CASSQSGSSYNEQFF
TRBV7-2	TRBJ2-3	-	TRBD2	TGTGCCAGCAGCCACAAGCGGGGGACTAGCACAGATACGCAGTATTTT	CASSHKRGTSTDTQYF
TRBV11-1	TRBJ2-3	-	TRBD1	TGTGCCAGCAGCCGTATGGGACAGGGAGGGGCAGATACGCAGTATTTT	CASSRMGQGGADTQYF
TRBV7-9	TRBJ2-1	-	TRBD2	TGTGCCAGCAGCCCCGCCGGGACTAGCGGTTACAATGAGCAGTTCTTC	CASSPAGTSGYNEQFF
TRBV28	TRBJ2-7	-	TRBD2	TGTGCCAGCAGCCAACCCCTAGCGGCCTCCAGGGACGAGCAGTACTTC	CASSQPLAASRDEQYF
TRBV9	TRBJ1-2	-	TRBD1	TGTGCCAGCAGCGACCCCGGGACAGACCTCTATGGCTACACCTTC	CASSDPGTDLYGYTF
TRBV7-3	TRBJ2-3	few	-	TGTGCCAGCTCTACAAGGGGGTCAGATACGCAGTATTTT	CASSTRGSDTQYF
TRBV27	TRBJ1-1	-	-	TGTGCCCCCAGGGGCAGGGGCACTGAAGCTTTCTTT	CAPRGRGTEAFF
TRBV5-1	TRBJ2-3	-	TRBD2	TGCGCCAGCAAAGCGGGAGTGAGCACAGATACGCAGTATTTT	CASKAGVSTDTQYF
TRBV6-1	TRBJ2-7	few	-	TGTGCCAGCAGTGACCTTCCAGGGTCATCCTACGAGCAGTACTTC	CASSDLPGSSYEQYF
TRBV7-9	TRBJ2-3	-	TRBD2	TGTGCCAGCAGCTTAGACGCGGGAGGGCCTCATACGCAGTATTTT	CASSLDAGGPHTQYF
TRBV11-3	TRBJ2-1	-	-	TGTGCCAGCAGCTTAGGTGGGCATTTTGAGCAGTTCTTC	CASSLGGHFEQFF
TRBV11-2	TRBJ2-7	-	TRBD2	TGTGCCAGCAGCTCCAGCGGGGTCGGGGAGCAGTACTTC	CASSSSGVGEQYF
TRBV5-1	TRBJ2-3	-	TRBD2	TGCGCCAGCAGCTTGTTCTCGGCGGGAGGGCCCACAGATACGCAGTATTTT	CASSLFSAGGPTDTQYF
TRBV5-1	TRBJ2-5	-	-	TGCGCCAGCAGCCAGAGACTAGGCGGGCAAGAGACCCAGTACTTC	CASSQRLGGQETQYF
TRBV30	TRBJ1-1	-	TRBD1	TGTGCCTGGAGTCAGGGGGCGAACACTGAAGCTTTCTTT	CAWSQGANTEAFF
TRBV14	TRBJ1-1	few	-	TGTGCCAGCAGCTCCCATCGGGGGAAGGGGAACACTGAAGCTTTCTTT	CASSSHRGKGNTEAFF
TRBV9	TRBJ2-7	-	TRBD2	TGTGCCAGCAGCTCACGACTAGCGGGACGGTACGAGCAGTACTTC	CASSSRLAGRYEQYF
TRBV4-2	TRBJ2-3	-	TRBD2	TGTGCCAGCAGCCAACCCGGGGGGGATACGCAGTATTTT	CASSQPGGDTQYF
TRBV6-5	TRBJ2-5	few	TRBD2	TGTGCCAGCAGTTACTCAGCGGGAGGGGCAGAGACCCAGTACTTC	CASSYSAGGAETQYF
TRBV19	TRBJ1-5	-	-	TGTGCCAGTAGAAAACAGGGAATTGGTAATCAGCCCCAGCATTTT	CASRKQGIGNQPQHF
TRBV6-6	TRBJ2-5	-	-	TGTGCCAGCAGTTACTCCGAAGAGACCCAGTACTTC	CASSYSEETQYF
TRBV18	TRBJ2-3	-	-	TGTGCCAGCTCACCAACGGGGAGTTTCACAGATACGCAGTATTTT	CASSPTGSFTDTQYF
TRBV6-5	TRBJ1-2	-	TRBD1	TGTGCCAGCAGCAAAGGACAGGGGATCACCTTC	CASSKGQGITF
TRBV11-2	TRBJ2-7	-	-	TGTGCCAGCAGCCCACGACAGGAAAGCTCCTACGAGCAGTACTTC	CASSPRQESSYEQYF
TRBV4-1	TRBJ2-3	-	TRBD2	TGCGCCAGCAGCCAAGGAGCGGGAGGGCCAATAGATACGCAGTATTTT	CASSQGAGGPIDTQYF
TRBV19	TRBJ1-1	-	TRBD1	TGTGCCAGTAGTCTGACAGGGGCTCGGACTGAAGCTTTCTTT	CASSLTGARTEAFF
TRBV29-1	TRBJ2-1	-	TRBD2	TGCAGCGGGCCCGAGACTAGCGGGAGGAATATCCGCTACAATGAGCAGTTCTTC	CSGPETSGRNIRYNEQFF
TRBV5-1	TRBJ2-7	once	-	TGCGCCAGCAGCTTGGGGTTGACTAACCTTAACTACGAGCAGTACTTC	CASSLGLTNLNYEQYF
TRBV5-6	TRBJ2-5	few	TRBD2	TGTGCCAGCAGCGCCGGGACTAGCGGGAGGGCCTTCCAGGAGACCCAGTACTTC	CASSAGTSGRAFQETQYF